This paragraph reports one T cell receptor (beta chain). Method: immunoSEQ multiplex PCR; TCRdb's copy keeps in-frame clones and lacks some. Of around 140,000 clones listed, about 89% are singletons. The data stem from a study of blood T cell repertoires in COVID-19. CDR1 MNHNY and CDR2 SVGAGI come from the germline V gene (reference sequence). V shed 8 bases and J shed 9 bases, with 17 bases lying between them. This CDR3 is built from 14 residues. The rearrangement links TRBV6-6 to TRBJ1-6; TRBD1 is a possible D gene (5 bases). The sequence derives from a man aged 50 to 60 with active or convalescent COVID-19. Material for sequencing was peripheral blood. The CDR3 region is CASGMGGSFSPLHF. For the CDR3, the DNA is TGTGCCAGCGGCATGGGGGGGTCTTTTTCACCCCTCCACTTT.